This entry concerns a single T cell receptor beta chain. Its antigen is currently unknown. The read terminates 3 residues ahead of where the CDR3 ends, so the germline J gene completes it. The source of the sample is a study of T cells in women clearing cervical HPV infection. As for the study in general: Control women cleared a single incident HPV16 infection within 12 months.

The protocol was immunoSEQ multiplex PCR, while the TCRdb copy is restricted to in-frame clones and leaves out a portion. The sample has about 40,000 clones. V gave up 6 bases and J gave up 7 bases; unmatched junction bases: 15. Germline V gives CDR1 DFQATT, CDR2 SNEGSKA (reference sequence). The CDR3 consists of 17 residues. All participants had a single incident cervical HPV16 infection, and prevalent HPV16 infections were excluded. Broader study findings: Each sample's T-cell count was unknown, possibly confounding richness. CIN3+ cases had significantly higher TCR repertoire richness than controls, but evenness did not differ.

The V gene is TRBV20-1, the J gene TRBJ1-6, with 10 bases lining up with TRBD1. This receptor was obtained from a woman aged 18 to 75 with a cervical HPV16 infection that either progressed to CIN3+ or cleared (not recorded which). The sequencing input was blood buffy coat. The sequenced part of the CDR3 DNA is TGCAGTGCCAGGGCGGGACAGGGGTCTAGGTTAAATTCACCC. This translates into CSARAGQGSRLNSP. The CDR3 in its entirety is CSARAGQGSRLNSPLHF.